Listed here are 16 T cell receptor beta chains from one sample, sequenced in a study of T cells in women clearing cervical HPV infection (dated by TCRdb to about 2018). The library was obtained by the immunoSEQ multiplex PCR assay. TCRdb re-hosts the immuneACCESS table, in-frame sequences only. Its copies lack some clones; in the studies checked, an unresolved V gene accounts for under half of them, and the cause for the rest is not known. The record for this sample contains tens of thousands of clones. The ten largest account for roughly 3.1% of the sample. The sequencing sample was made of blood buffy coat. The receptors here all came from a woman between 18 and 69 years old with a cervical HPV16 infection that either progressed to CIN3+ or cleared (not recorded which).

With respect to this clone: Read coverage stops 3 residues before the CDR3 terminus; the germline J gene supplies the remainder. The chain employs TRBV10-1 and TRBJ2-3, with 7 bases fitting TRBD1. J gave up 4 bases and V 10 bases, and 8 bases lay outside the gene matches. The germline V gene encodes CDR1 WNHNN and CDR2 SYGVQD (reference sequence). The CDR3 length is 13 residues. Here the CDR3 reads CATPGQLADTQYF. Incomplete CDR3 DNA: TGCGCCACCCCGGGACAGCTCGCAGATACG.

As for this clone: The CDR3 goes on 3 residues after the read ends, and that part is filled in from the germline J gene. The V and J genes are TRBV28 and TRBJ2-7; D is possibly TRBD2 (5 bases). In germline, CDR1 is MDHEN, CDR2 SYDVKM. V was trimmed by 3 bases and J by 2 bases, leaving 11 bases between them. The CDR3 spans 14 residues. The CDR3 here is CASSFQLATYEQYF. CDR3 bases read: TGTGCCAGCAGTTTCCAGCTAGCCACCTACGAG.

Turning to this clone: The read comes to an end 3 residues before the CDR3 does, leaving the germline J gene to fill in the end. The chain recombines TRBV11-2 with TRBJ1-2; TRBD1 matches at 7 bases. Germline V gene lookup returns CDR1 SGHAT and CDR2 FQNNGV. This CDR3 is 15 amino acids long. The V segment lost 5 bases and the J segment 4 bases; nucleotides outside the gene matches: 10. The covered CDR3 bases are TGTGCCAGCAGCCCCGGACAGGCCTCTTTCTATGGC. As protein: CASSPGQASFYG. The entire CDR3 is CASSPGQASFYGYTF.

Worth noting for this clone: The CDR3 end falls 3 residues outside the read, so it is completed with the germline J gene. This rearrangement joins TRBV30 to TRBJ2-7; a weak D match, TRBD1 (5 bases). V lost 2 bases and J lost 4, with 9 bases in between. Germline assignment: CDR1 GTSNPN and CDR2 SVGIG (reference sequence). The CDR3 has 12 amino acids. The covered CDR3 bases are TGTGCCTGGAGTACCTCAGGGTACGAG. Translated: CAWSTSGYE. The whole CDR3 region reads CAWSTSGYEQYF.

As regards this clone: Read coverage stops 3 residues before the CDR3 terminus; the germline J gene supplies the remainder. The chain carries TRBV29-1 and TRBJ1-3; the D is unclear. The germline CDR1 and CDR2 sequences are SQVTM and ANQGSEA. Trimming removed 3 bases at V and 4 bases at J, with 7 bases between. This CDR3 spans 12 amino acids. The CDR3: CSVDLGGNTIYF. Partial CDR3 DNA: TGCAGCGTTGATCTGGGCGGAAACACC.

The CDR3 sequence is CASSGGTVNEKLFF. The part of the CDR3 DNA that was read is TGTGCCAGCAGTGGGGGGACAGTGAATGAAAAA. V usage is TRBV2 and J usage is TRBJ1-4; TRBD1 agrees at 7 bases. The read terminates 3 residues ahead of where the CDR3 ends, so the germline J gene completes it. V was pared by 4 bases and J by 5 bases, with 4 bases of the junction left unmatched. CDR1 is SNHLY and CDR2 is FYNNEI in the germline V gene. The CDR3 is 14 amino acids.

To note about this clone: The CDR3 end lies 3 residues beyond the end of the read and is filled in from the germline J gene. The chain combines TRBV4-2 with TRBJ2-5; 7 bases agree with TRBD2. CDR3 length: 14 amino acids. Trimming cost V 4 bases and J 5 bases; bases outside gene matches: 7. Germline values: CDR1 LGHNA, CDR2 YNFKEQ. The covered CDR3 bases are TGTGCCAGCAGCCCCGGGGGAGGGGAGGAGACC. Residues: CASSPGGGEET. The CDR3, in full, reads CASSPGGGEETQYF.

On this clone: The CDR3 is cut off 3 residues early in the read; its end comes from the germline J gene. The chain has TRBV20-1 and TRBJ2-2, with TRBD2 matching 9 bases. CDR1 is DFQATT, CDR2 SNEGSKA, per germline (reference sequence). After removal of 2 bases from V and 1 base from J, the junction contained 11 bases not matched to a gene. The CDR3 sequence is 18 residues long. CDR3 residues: CSARRDEIAGENTGELFF. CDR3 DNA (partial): TGCAGTGCTAGACGAGACGAAATAGCGGGAGAGAACACCGGGGAG.

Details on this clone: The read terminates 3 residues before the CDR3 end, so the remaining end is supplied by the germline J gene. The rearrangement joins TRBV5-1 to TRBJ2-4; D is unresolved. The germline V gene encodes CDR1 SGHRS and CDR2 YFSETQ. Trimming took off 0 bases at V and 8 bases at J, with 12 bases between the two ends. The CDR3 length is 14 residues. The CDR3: CASSLDPGRDIQYF. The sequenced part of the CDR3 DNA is TGCGCCAGCAGCTTGGATCCGGGTCGGGACATT.

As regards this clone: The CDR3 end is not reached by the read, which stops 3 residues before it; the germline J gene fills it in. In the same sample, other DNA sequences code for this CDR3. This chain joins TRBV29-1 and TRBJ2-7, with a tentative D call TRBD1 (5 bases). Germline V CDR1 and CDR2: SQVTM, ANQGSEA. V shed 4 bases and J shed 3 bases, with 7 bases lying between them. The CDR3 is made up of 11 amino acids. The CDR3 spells CSVGGGYEQYF. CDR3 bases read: TGCAGCGTTGGGGGCGGCTACGAG.

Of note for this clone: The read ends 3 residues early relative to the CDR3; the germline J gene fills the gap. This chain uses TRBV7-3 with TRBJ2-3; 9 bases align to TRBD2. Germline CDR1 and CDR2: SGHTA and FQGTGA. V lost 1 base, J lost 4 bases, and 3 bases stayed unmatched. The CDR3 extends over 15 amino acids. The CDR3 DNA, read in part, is TGTGCCAGCAGCTTAAAGGGGACTAGCCCAGATACG. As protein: CASSLKGTSPDT. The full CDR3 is CASSLKGTSPDTQYF.

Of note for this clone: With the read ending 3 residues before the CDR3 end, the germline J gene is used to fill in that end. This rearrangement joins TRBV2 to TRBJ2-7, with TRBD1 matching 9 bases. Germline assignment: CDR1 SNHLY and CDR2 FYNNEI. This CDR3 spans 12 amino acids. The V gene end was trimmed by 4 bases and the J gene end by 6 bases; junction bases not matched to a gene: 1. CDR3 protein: CASSAQGAEQYF. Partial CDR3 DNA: TGTGCCAGCAGTGCACAGGGGGCCGAG.

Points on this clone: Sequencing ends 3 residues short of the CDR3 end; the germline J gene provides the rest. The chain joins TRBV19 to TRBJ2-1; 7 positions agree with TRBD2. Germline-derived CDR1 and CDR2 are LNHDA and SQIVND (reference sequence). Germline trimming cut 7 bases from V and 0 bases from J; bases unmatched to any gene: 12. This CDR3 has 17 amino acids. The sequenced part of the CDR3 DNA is TGTGCCAGTATCTCCTCCGTGGGCGGGGGCTCCTACAATGAG. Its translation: CASISSVGGGSYNE. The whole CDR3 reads CASISSVGGGSYNEQFF.

CDR3 bases read: TGTGCCTGGAGTCCCCAGGGCCCATATACG. Encoded protein: CAWSPQGPYT. The whole CDR3 sequence reads CAWSPQGPYTQYF. V usage is TRBV30 and J usage is TRBJ2-3; possibly TRBD1 for D (5 bases). The CDR3 extends 3 residues past the end of the read, so its final part is completed from the germline J gene. CDR1 and CDR2 from the germline V gene are GTSNPN and SVGIG (reference sequence). The CDR3 has 13 residues. With 2 bases removed from V and 7 bases from J, the gap between germline ends came to 13 bases.

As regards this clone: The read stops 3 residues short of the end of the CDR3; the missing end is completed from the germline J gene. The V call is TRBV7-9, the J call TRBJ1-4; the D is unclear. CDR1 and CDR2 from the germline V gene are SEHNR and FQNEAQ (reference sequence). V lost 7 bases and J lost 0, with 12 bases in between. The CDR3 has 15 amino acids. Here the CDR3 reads CASTGLAATNEKLFF. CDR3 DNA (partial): TGTGCCAGCACCGGACTCGCTGCAACTAATGAAAAA. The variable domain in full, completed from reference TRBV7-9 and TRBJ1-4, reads DTGVSQNPRHKITKRGQNVTFRCDPISEHNRLYWYRQTLGQGPEFLTYFQNEAQLEKSRLLSDRFSAERPKGSFSTLEIQRTEQGDSAMYLCASTGLAATNEKLFFGSGTQLSVL.

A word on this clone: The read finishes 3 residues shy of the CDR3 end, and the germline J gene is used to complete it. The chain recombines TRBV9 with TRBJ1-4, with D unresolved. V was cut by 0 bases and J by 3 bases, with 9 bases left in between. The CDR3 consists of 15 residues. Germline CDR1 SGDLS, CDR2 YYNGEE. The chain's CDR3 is CASSVGRVANEKLFF. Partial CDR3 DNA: TGTGCCAGCAGCGTAGGAAGGGTTGCTAATGAAAAA.